The T cell receptor (beta chain) under discussion was sequenced for a study of blood T cell repertoires in COVID-19. At the level of the study: Nucleic acid was either cDNA or gDNA, and it came from T cells, B-cell-depleted T cells, or PBMCs.

Original handling: Researchers report that nucleated cell counts were estimated from reference gene primer amplification. Clones were sequenced by immunoSEQ multiplex PCR, and TCRdb holds only the in-frame ones, with some missing. That table is the source of V, J and clone size, and D and trimming were worked out from the DNA. The table lists 200,000 or so clones, 80% to 90% of them singletons. Notes on this clone: At one of its ends the junction is not consistent with the germline gene, which may arise from a read error.

Looked up from germline, CDR1 is MDHEN and CDR2 is SYDVKM. The CDR3 spans 17 residues. Specimen: peripheral blood. The chain links TRBV28 to TRBJ1-5, with TRBD1 as a possible D gene (6 bases). This receptor was taken from a human donor in a cohort sampled during active COVID-19. The chain's CDR3 is CASSLHPTGISSQPQHF. The CDR3 coding sequence is TGTGCCAGCAGTTTGCACCCGACAGGAATTAGCAGTCAGCCCCAGCATTTT.